The 20 T cell receptor beta chains listed next were all sequenced from one sample in a study of neurological immune-mediated disorders. TCRdb re-derived calls from the 5' RACE reads in MiXCR, one entry per CDR3 protein. The sample has about 66,000 distinct CDR3 sequences, roughly 4.5% seen once. The sequenced sample was PBMCs. These receptors came from a man in his thirties or forties with multiple sclerosis.

This clonotype appeared many times. The rearrangement uses TRBV6-1 and TRBJ1-6; D is unclear. V lost 7 bases and J 7 bases, leaving 8 bases between the germline ends. Germline V gene lookup returns CDR1 MNHNS and CDR2 SASEGT. The CDR3 length is 12 residues. The CDR3 DNA follows: TGTGCCAGCACCTTCGTGAATTCACCCCTCCACTTT. Translated, it gives CASTFVNSPLHF.

This clonotype was counted many times. V gene TRBV5-1 combines with J gene TRBJ2-1; D tentatively reads TRBD1 or TRBD2 (6 bases each). Per germline, CDR1 SGHRS and CDR2 YFSETQ. V was shortened by 5 bases and J by 6 bases, with 27 bases between the two germline ends. This CDR3 contains 18 residues. CDR3 bases: TGCGCCAGCAGTTCTCGGGGGCCCCCTGCGGAGGCCGCCAATGAGCAGTTCTTC. This gives the protein CASSSRGPPAEAANEQFF.

This clonotype has at least ten counts. CDR3 DNA sequence: TGTGCCAGCAGCTTAGGGACAGGGGGTACCTACGAGCAGTACTTC. This gives the protein CASSLGTGGTYEQYF. This chain connects TRBV5-6 to TRBJ2-7, with 11 bases aligning to TRBD1. The germline V gene encodes CDR1 SGHDT and CDR2 YYEEEE. The J segment lost 2 bases and the V segment lost 2 bases, leaving 3 bases of the junction unmatched. The CDR3 sequence is 15 residues long.

This clonotype was found many times. The J gene is TRBJ2-2, the V gene TRBV5-1; no firm D call. Trimming left V 1 base short and J 2 bases short, with 9 bases between. The germline gives CDR1 SGHRS, CDR2 YFSETQ. This CDR3 has 15 amino acids. The CDR3 loop is CASSLIGPNTGELFF. The CDR3 DNA reads as TGCGCCAGCAGCTTGATAGGGCCTAACACCGGGGAGCTGTTTTTT.

This clonotype was detected many times. This sequence joins TRBV3-1 and TRBJ2-4, with a weak D call TRBD1 (6 bases). Germline V gives CDR1 LGHDT, CDR2 YNNKEL (reference sequence). With 8 bases removed from V and 0 bases from J, the gap between germline ends came to 20 bases. The CDR3 totals 17 residues. CDR3 DNA sequence: TGTGCCAGCGCCCCCACTACCGGGACATTAGCCAAAAACATTCAGTACTTC. This encodes CASAPTTGTLAKNIQYF. Complete variable domain (other parts from reference TRBV3-1 and TRBJ2-4): DTAVSQTPKYLVTQMGNDKSIKCEQNLGHDTMYWYKQDSKKFLKIMFSYNNKELIINETVPNRFSPKSPDKAHLNLHINSLELGDSAVYFCASAPTTGTLAKNIQYFGAGTRLSVL.

This clonotype was counted at least ten times. The chain is built from TRBV6-5 and TRBJ1-1; possibly TRBD1 for D (5 bases). From germline, CDR1 is MNHEY and CDR2 SVGAGI. This CDR3 spans 15 amino acids. With 2 bases removed from V and 0 bases from J, the gap between germline ends came to 10 bases. CDR3 sequence: CASSYGGMMNTEAFF. The CDR3 nucleotides are TGTGCCAGCAGTTACGGGGGGATGATGAACACTGAAGCTTTCTTT.

A few counts support this clonotype. The chain recombines TRBV5-1 with TRBJ2-1, with no clear D. CDR3 length equals 15 residues. V was pared by 0 bases and J by 9 bases, with 16 bases between. Germline V lookup: CDR1 SGHRS, CDR2 YFSETQ. CDR3 nucleotide sequence: TGCGCCAGCAGCTTGGGTTTAGACTCAGCCCGTGAGCAGTTCTTC. Residues: CASSLGLDSAREQFF.

This clonotype was observed many times. The gene calls are TRBV10-3 and TRBJ2-7; 9 nucleotides match TRBD1. The CDR3 totals 14 residues. V shed 2 bases, J shed 2 bases, and the junction held 1 base outside the gene matches. Looked up from germline, CDR1 is ENHRY and CDR2 is SYGVKD. The CDR3 DNA reads TGTGCCATCAGTGAGGGACAGGGGACCTACGAGCAGTACGTC. Its protein is CAISEGQGTYEQYV.

Ten or more counts support this clonotype. This rearrangement joins TRBV7-2 to TRBJ1-5; possibly TRBD1 for D (5 bases). The CDR3 loop spans 13 amino acids. The germline gives CDR1 SGHTA, CDR2 FQGNSA. V was cut by 5 bases and J by 9 bases, with 14 bases left in between. The CDR3 sequence: CASSPQGYRPQHF. CDR3 coding DNA: TGTGCCAGCAGCCCTCAGGGATACCGGCCCCAGCATTTT.

This clonotype was seen a handful of times. The rearrangement uses TRBV3-1 and TRBJ1-1; D is unresolved. Between the trimmed V and J ends, which lost 4 bases and 5 bases, there was a span of 14 bases. The CDR3 runs 14 residues. The germline gives CDR1 LGHDT, CDR2 YNNKEL (reference sequence). The DNA for the CDR3 is TGTGCCAGCAGCCCCTATCGAGGAGGGACTGAAGCTTTCTTT. Its protein product is CASSPYRGGTEAFF.

The table lists this clonotype with many counts. The V gene is TRBV10-3, the J gene TRBJ1-5, with D possibly being TRBD1 (6 bases). CDR3 length: 13 residues. CDR1 and CDR2 (germline): ENHRY, SYGVKD. Trimming pared 10 bases from V and 4 bases from J, leaving 14 bases between. The CDR3 reads CATQGQANQPQHF. CDR3 nucleotide sequence: TGTGCCACCCAGGGACAAGCAAATCAGCCCCAGCATTTT.

This clonotype was observed a few times. The rearrangement uses TRBV18 and TRBJ2-7; TRBD2 matches at 7 bases. CDR1 is KGHSH and CDR2 is LQKENI in the germline V gene. This CDR3 is 15 amino acids long. With V trimmed by 0 bases and J by 4 bases, 6 bases remained unmatched. CDR3 region: CASSPPTGSGYEQYF. As DNA, the CDR3 is TGTGCCAGCTCACCACCCACAGGTAGCGGGTACGAGCAGTACTTC.

The chain couples TRBV12-2 to TRBJ1-4; the table's D call, TRBD1, was not checked against the DNA. TRBV12-2 is flagged as a pseudogene. The CDR3 consists of 18 residues. CDR3 in DNA: TGTGCAAGTCGCTTTGGGCCCCGCAGGGGGCTGTCTAATGAAAAACTGTTTTTT. Translated: CASRFGPRRGLSNEKLFF.

The sample holds many counts of this clonotype. The chain is built from TRBV12-3 or TRBV12-4 and TRBJ2-7; possible D gene TRBD1, 5 bases. V lost 3 bases and J lost 4, with 10 bases in between. This CDR3 contains 13 residues. CDR3: CASSFPGMYEQYF. The CDR3 region has the DNA TGTGCCAGCAGTTTCCCAGGGATGTACGAGCAGTACTTC.

In this sample, this clonotype turned up many times. This chain uses TRBV7-8 with TRBJ1-1; D unclear. The V end was cut by 2 bases, the J end by 3 bases, with 10 bases between. The CDR3 is made up of 14 amino acids. Germline CDR1 SGHVS, CDR2 FQNEAQ. CDR3 in DNA: TGTGCCAGCAGCTTATCGCACGGGGACACTGAAGCTTTCTTT. Amino acid sequence: CASSLSHGDTEAFF.

This clonotype has a count of ten or more. The J gene is TRBJ2-2, the V gene TRBV4-1; possible D gene TRBD2, 7 bases. This CDR3 is built from 18 residues. Per germline, CDR1 MGHRA and CDR2 YSYEKL. V was clipped by 0 bases and J by 0 bases, with 14 bases between them. CDR3 in DNA: TGCGCCAGCAGCCAAGATTGGGGCGGGGGCACGAACACCGGGGAGCTGTTTTTT. It yields the protein CASSQDWGGGTNTGELFF.

This clonotype was detected ten times or more. The CDR3 bases are TGCGCCAGCAGCCTCGGACCGGGACAAGAGACCCAGTACTTC. It yields the protein CASSLGPGQETQYF. The chain carries TRBV5-1 and TRBJ2-5, with a weak D call TRBD2 (5 bases). CDR1 is SGHRS, CDR2 YFSETQ, per germline. V was trimmed by 4 bases and J by 2 bases, leaving 12 bases between them. The CDR3 loop spans 14 amino acids.

This clonotype was seen ten or more times. V usage is TRBV11-1 and J usage is TRBJ2-1, with D tentatively TRBD1 or TRBD2 (6 bases each). The V and J ends lost 5 bases and 6 bases respectively, with 14 bases between them. CDR3 size: 14 residues. Germline V lookup: CDR1 SGHAT, CDR2 FQDESV (reference sequence). CDR3: CASSPWTAGNEQFF. CDR3 in DNA: TGTGCCAGCAGCCCATGGACAGCGGGCAATGAGCAGTTCTTC.

This clonotype was observed many times. The J gene is TRBJ1-5, the V gene TRBV20-1; 8 bases line up with TRBD1. Germline assignment: CDR1 DFQATT and CDR2 SNEGSKA (reference sequence). Losses at the gene ends were 6 bases for V and 1 base for J; bases not matched to a gene: 5. The CDR3 loop spans 14 amino acids. CDR3 nucleotides: TGCAGTGCGGGAAGGACAGGGAGCAATCAGCCCCAGCATTTT. It yields the protein CSAGRTGSNQPQHF.

This clonotype came up a few times. This chain uses TRBV5-1 with TRBJ1-3, with D perhaps matching TRBD1 (5 bases). V shed 4 bases and J shed 0 bases, with 11 bases lying between them. Germline values: CDR1 SGHRS, CDR2 YFSETQ. The CDR3 runs to 15 residues. The DNA of the CDR3 is TGCGCCAGCAGCCCTGACAGAGCCTCTGGAAACACCATATATTTT. As protein: CASSPDRASGNTIYF.